This TCR beta chain was identified in a study of blood T cell repertoires in COVID-19. Overall study: Donors in the United States, Italy and Spain gave samples during acute or convalescent COVID-19. Sources were T cells, B-cell-depleted T cells, or PBMCs; the material itself was cDNA or gDNA.

Method: immunoSEQ multiplex PCR; TCRdb's copy keeps in-frame clones and lacks some. The table includes tens of thousands of clones, about nine tenths detected once. The germline V and J ends were trimmed by 2 bases and 7 bases, with 9 bases remaining between them. The CDR3 loop spans 13 amino acids. CDR1 and CDR2 from the germline V gene are SGHVS and FQNEAQ. Material for sequencing was peripheral blood. The sequence was obtained from a man aged 25 to 40 with acute or convalescent COVID-19. The chain recombines TRBV7-8 with TRBJ1-5; D is possibly TRBD1 (5 bases). CDR3 in DNA: TGTGCCAGCAGCTTACAGGGTCGCCAGCCCCAGCATTTT. It codes for CASSLQGRQPQHF.